Listed here are 32 T cell receptor beta chains from one sample, sequenced in a study of T-cell reconstitution after alpha-beta-depleted transplantation in children. A TCRbeta library incorporating unique molecular identifiers was prepared. TCRdb re-called the PCR reads through MiXCR, storing one row per CDR3 protein. The data show some 490,000 distinct CDR3 sequences, with roughly an eighth seen just once and approximately 5.4% held by the top ten. The sample was PBMCs from the stem cell graft donor, taken from the stem cell graft. The source is a human donor who donated a stem cell graft to a child with combined immunodeficiency.

This clonotype has ten or more counts. This chain links TRBV28 with TRBJ2-3; tentative D call: TRBD1 (7 bases). V lost 5 bases to trimming and J lost 1 base, with 13 bases between them. Germline lookup yields CDR1 MDHEN and CDR2 SYDVKM. The CDR3 totals 15 residues. As DNA, the CDR3 is TGTGCCAGCAGTCGACAGGGCGGGGGCACAGATACGCAGTATTTT. Translation: CASSRQGGGTDTQYF.

The rearrangement joins TRBV5-5 to TRBJ1-5; 8 positions match TRBD1. J was trimmed by 6 bases and V by 4 bases; bases with no gene match: 9. Looked up from germline, CDR1 is SGHKS and CDR2 is YYEKEE (reference sequence). CDR3 length: 15 residues. CDR3 residues: CASSQRQGIGQPQHF. The CDR3 DNA is TGTGCCAGCAGCCAAAGACAGGGGATTGGTCAGCCCCAGCATTTT.

The gene calls are TRBV5-1 and TRBJ2-3; 11 bases are a match to TRBD2. The junction had 9 bases not matched to a gene; V was cut back by 8 bases and J by 4 bases. CDR1 is SGHRS and CDR2 is YFSETQ in the germline V gene. This CDR3 region has 15 residues. Here the CDR3 reads CASNQGLAGSDTQYF. CDR3 coding DNA: TGCGCCAGTAACCAAGGACTAGCGGGTTCAGATACGCAGTATTTT.

This clonotype was counted between two and nine times. The rearrangement joins TRBV7-2 to TRBJ2-3; the D is unclear. Germline CDR1 SGHTA, CDR2 FQGNSA. Trimming shortened V by 1 base and J by 11 bases, and 16 bases separated the two germline ends. The CDR3 is 14 amino acids. The CDR3 protein is CASSLEASQKGQYF. The CDR3, as DNA: TGTGCCAGCAGCTTAGAGGCCAGCCAGAAGGGGCAGTATTTT.

The chain recombines TRBV20-1 with TRBJ2-4, with 8 nucleotides matching TRBD2. This CDR3 spans 15 amino acids. V shed 5 bases and J 1 base; nucleotides not matched to a gene: 7. Germline lookup yields CDR1 DFQATT and CDR2 SNEGSKA (reference sequence). CDR3: CSASRGGGAKNIQYF. CDR3 nucleotide sequence: TGCAGTGCTTCCAGGGGCGGGGGGGCCAAAAACATTCAGTACTTC.

The chain carries TRBV7-2 and TRBJ1-2; no clear D gene. Between the trimmed V and J ends, which lost 4 bases and 6 bases, there was a span of 15 bases. CDR3 length: 14 residues. Germline V gene lookup returns CDR1 SGHTA and CDR2 FQGNSA. Here the CDR3 reads CASSSTGLWDGYTF. CDR3 nucleotides: TGTGCCAGCAGCTCTACGGGCCTCTGGGATGGCTACACCTTC.

The sample holds a few counts of this clonotype. The chain is built from TRBV6-5 and TRBJ2-7, with D perhaps TRBD1 or TRBD2 (5 bases each). Germline CDR1 reads MNHEY; CDR2 reads SVGAGI. There are 13 residues in the CDR3. Trimming took off 6 bases at V and 1 base at J, with 10 bases between the two ends. The CDR3 loop reads CASSRDDSYEQYF. CDR3 nucleotides: TGTGCCAGCAGCCGGGACGATTCCTACGAGCAGTACTTC.

This clonotype appeared many times. The V call is TRBV12-3 or TRBV12-4, the J call TRBJ2-7, with 8 bases lining up with TRBD1. Germline trimming cut 6 bases from V and 9 bases from J; bases unmatched to any gene: 4. The CDR3 totals 11 residues. The CDR3 DNA sequence: TGTGCCAGCAGCCTCGGGACAGGGCAGTACTTC. Protein sequence: CASSLGTGQYF.

The genes are TRBV3-1 and TRBJ2-2, with D possibly TRBD2 on 5 matching bases. V was cut by 1 base and J by 0 bases, with 9 bases left in between. Germline CDR1 is LGHDT and CDR2 is YNNKEL (reference sequence). The CDR3 is 16 residues long. The CDR3 is CASSQVGLANTGELFF. The DNA for the CDR3 is TGTGCCAGCAGCCAAGTCGGACTGGCGAACACCGGGGAGCTGTTTTTT.

The chain couples TRBV12-3 or TRBV12-4 to TRBJ1-2; a weak D match, TRBD1 (5 bases). This CDR3 contains 15 residues. V lost 2 bases to trimming and J lost 6 bases, with 16 bases between them. This chain's CDR3 is CASSLLAREIHGYTF. The CDR3 DNA follows: TGTGCCAGCAGTTTATTGGCCAGGGAGATACATGGCTACACCTTC.

This clonotype was picked up a small number of times. This sequence joins TRBV6-1 and TRBJ2-1, with a weak D call TRBD1 (5 bases). V gave up 5 bases and J gave up 8 bases, with 16 bases separating them. The germline V gene has CDR1 MNHNS and CDR2 SASEGT. The CDR3 is 14 residues long. CDR3 nucleotide sequence: TGTGCCAGCAGTCCCCCTGGCGACAGTGATGAGCAGTTCTTC. This encodes CASSPPGDSDEQFF.

J is TRBJ2-5 and V is TRBV5-1; D unclear. V gave up 2 bases and J gave up 5 bases, with 10 bases separating them. The germline V gene encodes CDR1 SGHRS and CDR2 YFSETQ. CDR3 size: 13 residues. The CDR3 nucleotides read TGCGCCAGCAGCTTACCTCTAGGCGAGACCCAGTACTTC. It yields the protein CASSLPLGETQYF.

The CDR3 DNA sequence: TGCAGTGCTAGAGTTGGGGTTTACCTAGCCAAAAACATTCAGTACTTC. It yields the protein CSARVGVYLAKNIQYF. The chain has TRBV20-1 and TRBJ2-4, with D uncertain. The ends were cut back, 1 base at V and 0 bases at J, with 13 bases in the middle. The V gene's germline CDR1 is DFQATT and CDR2 SNEGSKA (reference sequence). The CDR3 totals 16 residues.

This clonotype came up once. This CDR3 is CASSFSATKATQYF. The CDR3 DNA reads as TGTGCCAGCAGCTTTTCAGCCACGAAGGCTACGCAGTATTTT. The gene calls are TRBV7-3 and TRBJ2-3; D gene unclear. This CDR3 region has 14 residues. V was shortened by 3 bases and J by 8 bases, with 15 bases between the two germline ends. The germline V gene encodes CDR1 SGHTA and CDR2 FQGTGA. Looking up the rest from reference TRBV7-3 and TRBJ2-3 gives the full variable domain: GAGVSQTPSNKVTEKGKYVELRCDPISGHTALYWYRQSLGQGPEFLIYFQGTGAADDSGLPNDRFFAVRPEGSVSTLKIQRTERGDSAVYLCASSFSATKATQYFGPGTRLTVL.

This clonotype has ten or more counts. The chain employs TRBV10-3 and TRBJ2-2; 10 bases align to TRBD1. Per germline, CDR1 ENHRY and CDR2 SYGVKD. J lost 4 bases, V lost 3 bases, and 8 bases had no gene match. The CDR3 has 17 amino acids. CDR3: CAISDPGQGPITGELFF. The CDR3, as DNA: TGTGCCATCAGTGACCCGGGACAGGGGCCGATCACCGGGGAGCTGTTTTTT.

This clonotype was counted ten times or more. J is TRBJ2-1 and V is TRBV27; TRBD1 might be the D (5 bases). The V end lost 5 bases, the J end lost 0 bases, and 17 bases lay between the germline ends. This CDR3 has 17 amino acids. Germline V gene sequence: CDR1 MNHEY, CDR2 SMNVEV (reference sequence). Written as DNA, the CDR3 is TGTGCCAGCAGTAAAATACAGGCCAGAAGCTCCTACAATGAGCAGTTCTTC. It codes for CASSKIQARSSYNEQFF.

This clonotype was counted ten times or more. This chain connects TRBV12-3 or TRBV12-4 to TRBJ2-1, with 11 bases aligning to TRBD1. Trimming cost V 5 bases and J 8 bases; bases outside gene matches: 8. The CDR3 consists of 15 residues. CDR3 loop: CASSSSRTGGDEQFF. CDR3 coding DNA: TGTGCCAGCAGTAGTTCTCGGACAGGGGGCGATGAGCAGTTCTTC.

This clonotype was recorded a few times. The CDR3 here is CASSPTKGSNQPQHF. The CDR3 nucleotides read TGTGCCAGCAGTCCGACAAAGGGAAGCAATCAGCCCCAGCATTTT. V usage is TRBV28 and J usage is TRBJ1-5; D ambiguous. V was trimmed by 5 bases and J by 1 base, leaving 12 bases between them. Germline CDR1 and CDR2: MDHEN and SYDVKM. There are 15 residues in the CDR3.

This clonotype occurred a few times. The chain has TRBV6-2 or TRBV6-3 and TRBJ2-6; D not resolved. The length of the CDR3 is 16 residues. CDR1 is MNHEY and CDR2 is SVGEGT in the germline V gene. The germline V and J ends were trimmed by 2 bases and 2 bases, with 10 bases remaining between them. The CDR3 DNA follows: TGTGCCAGCAGTTACGTTCATGAAACTGGGGCCAACGTCCTGACTTTC. As protein: CASSYVHETGANVLTF.

The V call is TRBV6-1, the J call TRBJ2-5, with TRBD2 matching over 7 bases. The CDR3 contains 13 residues. Trimming removed 4 bases from V and 1 base from J; junction bases left unmatched: 0. CDR1 MNHNS and CDR2 SASEGT come from the germline V gene. In DNA, the CDR3 is TGTGCCAGCAGTGGGACTAGCCAAGAGACCCAGTACTTC. This translates into CASSGTSQETQYF.

This clonotype was detected many times. The chain uses TRBV30 and TRBJ2-7; D uncertain. Trimming took off 0 bases at V and 6 bases at J, with 15 bases between the two ends. Per the germline V gene, CDR1 is GTSNPN and CDR2 is SVGIG (reference sequence). This CDR3 is built from 14 residues. The DNA for the CDR3 is TGTGCCTGGAGTGTAGGGCAGATAGATCCCGAGCAGTACTTC. This codes for CAWSVGQIDPEQYF. The full variable domain, with the rest looked up from reference TRBV30 and TRBJ2-7, is SQTIHQWPATLVQPVGSPLSLECTVEGTSNPNLYWYRQAAGRGLQLLFYSVGIGQISSEVPQNLSASRPQDRQFILSSKKLLLSDSGFYLCAWSVGQIDPEQYFGPGTRLTVT.

About this clonotype: Compared with germline, one end of the junction differs, possibly owing to a read error. The CDR3 region has the DNA TGTGCCAGCAGCCCTCAGGGAATCGGAGAGACCCGGTACTTC. It specifies CASSPQGIGETRYF. The rearrangement joins TRBV7-8 to TRBJ2-5, with D possibly TRBD1 on 5 matching bases. The CDR3 consists of 14 residues. Germline V gene lookup returns CDR1 SGHVS and CDR2 FQNEAQ.

This clonotype has a count of ten or more. The chain joins TRBV7-2 to TRBJ2-3, with a tentative D call TRBD2 (6 bases). Per germline, CDR1 SGHTA and CDR2 FQGNSA. V lost 5 bases to trimming and J lost 3 bases, with 15 bases between them. This CDR3 comprises 15 residues. Here the CDR3 reads CASSLLAGGTDTQYF. CDR3 nucleotides: TGTGCCAGCAGCCTACTAGCCGGGGGTACAGATACGCAGTATTTT.

The table lists this clonotype with a few counts. The DNA of the CDR3 is TGTGCCAGCAGCACCTCGACAGGGGGCACTGAAGCTTTCTTT. This gives the protein CASSTSTGGTEAFF. The rearrangement links TRBV9 to TRBJ1-1; TRBD1 matches at 9 bases. The germline gives CDR1 SGDLS, CDR2 YYNGEE. CDR3 length: 14 amino acids. V lost 4 bases, J lost 4 bases, and 5 bases stayed unmatched.

The V gene is TRBV30, the J gene TRBJ1-2; D unclear. The germline V and J ends were trimmed by 5 bases and 0 bases, with 16 bases remaining between them. There are 15 residues in the CDR3. Germline lookup yields CDR1 GTSNPN and CDR2 SVGIG (reference sequence). In nucleotides, the CDR3 is TGTGCCTGGGGCCGGTCATACTCCTCTAACTATGGCTACACCTTC. Its protein product is CAWGRSYSSNYGYTF.

This clonotype was found many times. V gene TRBV4-3 combines with J gene TRBJ1-1, with a possible D match to TRBD1 (5 bases). Germline loops: CDR1 LGHNA, CDR2 YSLEER. There are 18 residues in the CDR3. Trimming pared 4 bases from V and 0 bases from J, leaving 21 bases between. This CDR3 is CASSPPHLIRGMNTEAFF. CDR3 coding DNA: TGCGCCAGCAGCCCCCCCCACCTTATAAGGGGCATGAACACTGAAGCTTTCTTT.

This chain connects TRBV4-2 to TRBJ2-7; TRBD1 matches 9 bases. There are 16 residues in the CDR3. CDR1 and CDR2 from the germline V gene are LGHNA and YNFKEQ. The V and J ends lost 0 bases and 3 bases, in that order; junction bases with no gene match: 6. This chain's CDR3 is CASSQDPGQGDYEQYF. In nucleotides, the CDR3 is TGTGCCAGCAGCCAAGATCCGGGACAGGGTGACTACGAGCAGTACTTC.

The V call is TRBV6-2 or TRBV6-3, the J call TRBJ2-4, with D unclear. V gave up 7 bases and J gave up 0 bases, with 7 bases separating them. The CDR3 is 13 amino acids. Looked up from germline, CDR1 is MNHEY and CDR2 is SVGEGT. CDR3 in amino acids: CASIGLAKNIQYF. The CDR3 DNA reads TGTGCCAGCATCGGGTTAGCCAAAAACATTCAGTACTTC.

The chain recombines TRBV7-9 with TRBJ2-7, with 10 nucleotides matching TRBD2. From germline, CDR1 is SEHNR and CDR2 FQNEAQ (reference sequence). The CDR3 loop spans 15 amino acids. V shed 5 bases and J 3 bases; nucleotides not matched to a gene: 7. CDR3 protein: CASSRTSGGGYEQYF. CDR3 coding DNA: TGTGCCAGCAGCCGGACTAGCGGAGGTGGCTACGAGCAGTACTTC.

There are many counts of this clonotype. The chain joins TRBV7-9 to TRBJ2-3, with D possibly matching TRBD1 (6 bases). CDR3 length: 13 amino acids. V lost 5 bases and J 6 bases, leaving 12 bases between the germline ends. Looked up from germline, CDR1 is SEHNR and CDR2 is FQNEAQ (reference sequence). This CDR3 reads CASSPRGPDTQYF. The CDR3, as DNA: TGTGCCAGCAGCCCCAGGGGTCCTGATACGCAGTATTTT.

A word on this clonotype: A much larger clone is a single base away; this may be a read error. Likely a read error: the CDR3 ends without its conserved phenylalanine or tryptophan. The gene calls are TRBV29-1 and TRBJ2-2, with 8 positions matching TRBD2. The CDR3 sequence is 14 residues long. V dropped 5 bases and J dropped 3; count of bases not matched to a gene: 5. Germline V gene data show CDR1 as SQVTM and CDR2 as ANQGSEA. This CDR3 reads CSVRREVDTGELFY. The CDR3 DNA is TGCAGCGTTCGGCGGGAGGTGGACACCGGGGAGCTGTTTTAT.

J is TRBJ2-3 and V is TRBV7-2; D might be TRBD1 or TRBD2, each matching 6 bases. The length of the CDR3 is 14 residues. The germline gives CDR1 SGHTA, CDR2 FQGNSA. Trimming removed 5 bases from V and 2 bases from J, with 11 bases in between. CDR3 amino acids: CASSPWGATDTQYF. The CDR3 DNA reads as TGTGCCAGCAGCCCATGGGGGGCCACAGATACGCAGTATTTT.